Shown below are 15 T cell receptor beta chains from a single sample sequenced in a study of blood T cell repertoires in COVID-19 (dated by TCRdb to between 2020 and 2021). The library came from the immunoSEQ multiplex PCR assay. In TCRdb, the immuneACCESS table is reduced to in-frame sequences with V and J assigned. These tables do not hold every clone; where another copy was compared, an unresolved V gene accounts for under half, and the others remain unexplained. The sample records roughly 200,000 clones, 85% of which are singletons. Together, the top ten hold roughly 8% of the sample. The sequencing sample was made of peripheral blood. The receptors were gathered from an older woman with acute or convalescent COVID-19.

The chain uses TRBV11-1 and TRBJ1-2; D call uncertain. CDR1 is SGHAT, CDR2 FQDESV, per germline (reference sequence). This CDR3 has 16 amino acids. V was clipped by 1 base and J by 4 bases, with 16 bases between them. The CDR3 here is CASSLGSGSSAYGYTF. For the CDR3, the DNA is TGTGCCAGCAGCTTAGGGTCCGGGTCCAGCGCCTATGGCTACACCTTC. The full variable domain, with the rest looked up from reference TRBV11-1 and TRBJ1-2, is EAEVAQSPRYKITEKSQAVAFWCDPISGHATLYWYRQILGQGPELLVQFQDESVVDDSQLPKDRFSAERLKGVDSTLKIQPAELGDSAMYLCASSLGSGSSAYGYTFGSGTRLTVV.

The table lists this clone with a few counts. The V call is TRBV18, the J call TRBJ2-5, with 8 bases matching TRBD2. The CDR3 has 14 amino acids. The V gene end was trimmed by 2 bases and the J gene end by 3 bases; junction bases not matched to a gene: 2. The germline V gene encodes CDR1 KGHSH and CDR2 LQKENI. The CDR3 reads CASSPTSGEETQYF. The DNA for the CDR3 is TGTGCCAGCTCACCAACTAGCGGTGAAGAGACCCAGTACTTC.

The rearrangement uses TRBV19 and TRBJ2-4, with D possibly matching TRBD2 (6 bases). This CDR3 region has 15 residues. CDR1 and CDR2 from the germline V gene are LNHDA and SQIVND (reference sequence). V shed 10 bases and J shed 7 bases, with 23 bases lying between them. CDR3 amino acids: CATSNSGQLGNIQYF. The CDR3 region has the DNA TGTGCCACCTCTAATAGCGGCCAACTGGGGAACATTCAGTACTTC.

Written as DNA, the CDR3 is TGTGCCAGCAGGCCCGGGACAGGGGGCCGGCTCGCTGAAGCTTTCTTT. It encodes CASRPGTGGRLAEAFF. The V call is TRBV7-9, the J call TRBJ1-1; 12 bases match TRBD1. The V segment lost 6 bases and the J segment 6 bases; nucleotides outside the gene matches: 11. The CDR3 is 16 residues long. Per the germline V gene, CDR1 is SEHNR and CDR2 is FQNEAQ (reference sequence).

The gene calls are TRBV5-5 and TRBJ2-5; TRBD2 agrees at 9 bases. Germline loops: CDR1 SGHKS, CDR2 YYEKEE (reference sequence). The length of the CDR3 is 17 residues. J was trimmed by 5 bases and V by 0 bases; bases with no gene match: 11. CDR3: CASSLGGSGGRRETQYF. CDR3 sequence (DNA): TGTGCCAGCAGCTTGGGTGGTAGCGGGGGCCGTCGGGAGACCCAGTACTTC.

The chain combines TRBV5-1 with TRBJ1-1, with TRBD1 identical over 9 bases. The ends lost 5 bases at V and 2 bases at J; junction bases unmatched: 4. CDR3 length: 14 amino acids. CDR1 and CDR2 from the germline V gene are SGHRS and YFSETQ. The CDR3 loop reads CASSTGGSNTEAFF. CDR3 in DNA: TGCGCCAGCAGTACAGGGGGCTCTAACACTGAAGCTTTCTTT.

This chain joins TRBV5-4 and TRBJ2-1; 8 nucleotides match TRBD2. Per the germline V gene, CDR1 is SGHNT and CDR2 is YYREEE (reference sequence). The CDR3 length is 15 residues. V trimming: 2 bases; J trimming: 1 base; junction bases outside the gene matches: 2. Here the CDR3 reads CASSLAGVSYNEQFF. The CDR3 region has the DNA TGTGCCAGCAGCTTAGCGGGAGTGTCCTACAATGAGCAGTTCTTC. The complete variable domain, with remaining parts taken from reference TRBV5-4 and TRBJ2-1, reads ETGVTQSPTHLIKTRGQQVTLRCSSQSGHNTVSWYQQALGQGPQFIFQYYREEENGRGNFPPRFSGLQFPNYSSELNVNALELDDSALYLCASSLAGVSYNEQFFGPGTRLTVL.

This clone was seen once. The chain joins TRBV5-1 to TRBJ2-1, with 7 positions matching TRBD2. Germline V lookup: CDR1 SGHRS, CDR2 YFSETQ. The ends lost 6 bases at V and 8 bases at J; junction bases unmatched: 14. This CDR3 spans 15 amino acids. CDR3 in amino acids: CASKGRAGTGDEQFF. CDR3 coding DNA: TGCGCCAGCAAGGGCCGAGCGGGAACGGGGGATGAGCAGTTCTTC.

The J gene is TRBJ2-1, the V gene TRBV18, with 9 bases aligning to TRBD2. V lost 5 bases and J lost 2; bases outside the gene matches: 7. The germline CDR1 and CDR2 sequences are KGHSH and LQKENI. The length of the CDR3 is 16 residues. The CDR3, as DNA: TGTGCCAGCTCATTTCAGGCGGGAGGGCCCTACAATGAGCAGTTCTTC. Its translation: CASSFQAGGPYNEQFF. Full variable domain (rest looked up from reference TRBV18 and TRBJ2-1): NAGVMQNPRHLVRRRGQEARLRCSPMKGHSHVYWYRQLPEEGLKFMVYLQKENIIDESGMPKERFSAEFPKEGPSILRIQQVVRGDSAAYFCASSFQAGGPYNEQFFGPGTRLTVL.

V and J are TRBV6-2 or TRBV6-3 and TRBJ1-2; 7 bases are shared with TRBD1. This CDR3 has 15 residues. Per the germline V gene, CDR1 is MNHEY and CDR2 is SVGEGT. V gave up 7 bases and J gave up 6 bases; unmatched junction bases: 14. CDR3 coding DNA: TGTGCCAGCATCCCCACAGGGGCTTCTACCCATGGCTACACCTTC. It yields the protein CASIPTGASTHGYTF.

The chain carries TRBV24-1 and TRBJ2-1; 10 bases agree with TRBD2. CDR1 and CDR2 (germline): KGHDR, SFDVKD. With 4 bases clipped from V and 7 bases from J, the junction kept 9 bases outside the gene matches. This CDR3 contains 16 residues. In nucleotides, the CDR3 is TGTGCCACCAGTGACCCCCAAGCGGGAGGGAGAAATGAGCAGTTCTTC. Its translation is CATSDPQAGGRNEQFF.

V gene TRBV2 combines with J gene TRBJ1-1, with D tentatively TRBD1 (6 bases). The CDR3 spans 11 residues. CDR1 and CDR2 (germline): SNHLY, FYNNEI. The V end was cut by 11 bases, the J end by 10 bases, with 17 bases between. As DNA, the CDR3 is TGTGCCTGGGGGCAGGGAAGAGGAGCTTTCTTT. This sequence encodes CAWGQGRGAFF.

The genes are TRBV12-5 and TRBJ2-1; unclear D gene. Germline V gene sequence: CDR1 LGHNT, CDR2 FRNRAP. The length of the CDR3 is 13 residues. Trimming stripped 1 base from V and 6 bases from J, with 7 bases between. Here the CDR3 reads CASGLGLVNEQFF. In DNA form, the CDR3 reads TGTGCTAGTGGTTTGGGACTCGTCAATGAGCAGTTCTTC.

V is TRBV11-3 and J is TRBJ1-1; D call uncertain. The germline V and J ends were trimmed by 3 bases and 8 bases, with 13 bases remaining between them. CDR1 is SGHNT, CDR2 YENEEA, per germline. This CDR3 has 13 amino acids. DNA of the CDR3: TGTGCCAGCAGCTTCTCTGACTCTGCAGAAGCTTTCTTT. Translated, it gives CASSFSDSAEAFF.

Remarks on this clone: A read error may account for a junction end that differs from germline. This chain links TRBV7-3 with TRBJ2-2; D gene ambiguous. The CDR3 contains 15 residues. Germline loops: CDR1 SGHTA, CDR2 FQGTGA. The CDR3 sequence is CANSPQFEKTGELFF. The CDR3 DNA is TGTGCCAACAGCCCGCAGTTCGAAAAAACCGGGGAGCTGTTTTTT.